What follows are 5 T cell receptor beta chains derived from one specimen sequenced in a study of patients and donors after allogeneic stem cell transplantation. TCRdb called the RT-PCR reads again in MiXCR, with one record for every CDR3 protein. The sample lists 800,000 to 1,000,000 distinct CDR3 sequences, roughly 18% seen once, with 6% in the top ten. Sequencing used blood, either unsorted or a sorted T cell fraction (not recorded which). These receptors were obtained from a human donor who was either an allogeneic HSCT recipient or a stem cell or donor lymphocyte infusion donor (not recorded which). It is not recorded whose cells these are; they may come from a transplant donor.

The rearrangement links TRBV7-8 to TRBJ1-5; D is ambiguous. The ends were cut back, 1 base at V and 3 bases at J, with 13 bases in the middle. Germline V gives CDR1 SGHVS, CDR2 FQNEAQ. CDR3 length: 16 residues. The DNA for the CDR3 is TGTGCCAGCAGCTTAGGGCCCTCAGGCCCCAATCAGCCCCAGCATTTT. Its translation: CASSLGPSGPNQPQHF. The full variable domain, rest sourced from reference TRBV7-8 and TRBJ1-5, is GAGVSQSPRYKVAKRGQDVALRCDPISGHVSLFWYQQALGQGPEFLTYFQNEAQLDKSGLPSDRFFAERPEGSVSTLKIQRTQQEDSAVYLCASSLGPSGPNQPQHFGDGTRLSIL.

The sample holds a few counts of this clonotype. The gene calls are TRBV6-5 and TRBJ2-3; a possible D gene is TRBD2 (5 bases). The CDR3 covers 16 residues. Per the germline V gene, CDR1 is MNHEY and CDR2 is SVGAGI. The ends were cut back, 4 bases at V and 3 bases at J, with 17 bases in the middle. Here the CDR3 reads CASSSPGIGGTDTQYF. The CDR3 region has the DNA TGTGCCAGCAGTTCCCCGGGAATAGGAGGAACAGATACGCAGTATTTT.

This clonotype was seen at least ten times. The chain uses TRBV7-8 and TRBJ2-2; no clear D gene. Germline values: CDR1 SGHVS, CDR2 FQNEAQ. V was trimmed by 1 base and J by 5 bases, leaving 14 bases between them. The CDR3 length is 16 residues. CDR3 bases: TGTGCCAGCAGCTTAGTCCCCGGCAGGAGTACCGGGGAGCTGTTTTTT. Residues: CASSLVPGRSTGELFF.

The chain has TRBV12-3 or TRBV12-4 and TRBJ2-5; 9 nucleotides line up with TRBD1. The CDR3 is made up of 16 amino acids. With V trimmed by 4 bases and J by 2 bases, 8 bases remained unmatched. CDR3 protein: CASSSPGQGIQETQYF. The CDR3 DNA reads TGTGCCAGCAGTTCACCGGGACAGGGTATTCAAGAGACCCAGTACTTC.

In this sample, this clonotype turned up a few times. The chain recombines TRBV5-1 with TRBJ1-1; perhaps TRBD1 as D (5 bases). Trimming removed 4 bases at V and 1 base at J, with 11 bases between. Germline CDR1 is SGHRS and CDR2 is YFSETQ. There are 14 residues in the CDR3. Here the CDR3 reads CASSLNQGNTEAFF. The CDR3 nucleotides read TGCGCCAGCAGCCTCAACCAGGGGAACACTGAAGCTTTCTTT.